A selection of T cell receptor beta chains follows, all from one sample in a study of response to subunit inactivated influenza vaccine. TCRdb re-called the RT-PCR reads through MiXCR, storing one row per CDR3 protein. This table has about 800,000 distinct CDR3 sequences, approximately 21% appearing once. Sequenced here: PBMCs from blood, sampled about 5 days after vaccination. Receptors originate from a man aged 45-65 years who received an inactivated influenza vaccine. CDR3s include the opening cysteine and the closing phenylalanine or tryptophan. The D gene is left open where the match is weak. Clone size, where shown, is once, few, many, or a class for clones that have expanded.

size	V	J	D	DNA	CDR3
.	TRBV12-3/TRBV12-4	TRBJ2-3	.	TGTGCCAGCAGTTTTTTCAGCGGCGAGTATATGACAGATACGCAGTATTTT	CASSFFSGEYMTDTQYF
.	TRBV29-1	TRBJ2-3	.	TGCAGCGTTGACGACCTGGGCAGGTCCACAGATACGCAGTATTTT	CSVDDLGRSTDTQYF
.	TRBV30	TRBJ1-1	.	TGTGCCTGGAGCCCCACTTTTGGTGAAGCTTTCTTT	CAWSPTFGEAFF
once	TRBV7-9	TRBJ2-3	.	TGTGCCAGCAGCTCGAGTTTGACCACAGATACGCAGTATTTT	CASSSSLTTDTQYF
.	TRBV20-1	TRBJ1-4	TRBD1	TGCAGTGCTCCTGTCCGACAGGGGATACGTGAAAAACTGTTTTTT	CSAPVRQGIREKLFF
few	TRBV29-1	TRBJ2-1	TRBD2	TGCAGCGTTGTCGGGCGGGAGTTGGGGGAGCAGTTCTTC	CSVVGRELGEQFF
few	TRBV27	TRBJ2-3	TRBD1	TGTGCCAGCAGTTTATGGGACAGGGAATCCTATACGCAGTATTTT	CASSLWDRESYTQYF
.	TRBV24-1	TRBJ2-2	TRBD2	TGTGCCACCAGTAAAGGGCGGGAGGCCAGCGGGGAGCTGTTTTTT	CATSKGREASGELFF
few	TRBV5-4	TRBJ2-7	.	TGTGCCAGCAGCTCGCCAGGGAAATACGAGCAGTACTTC	CASSSPGKYEQYF
.	TRBV10-3	TRBJ2-1	TRBD2	TGTGCCATCAGTGAGTCGATAGCGGGACTCGTCAACGAGCAGTTCTTC	CAISESIAGLVNEQFF
many	TRBV20-1	TRBJ2-7	.	TGCAGTGCTAGAGATAGTAAGGGGTCCTACTACGAGCAGTACTTC	CSARDSKGSYYEQYF
few	TRBV12-3/TRBV12-4	TRBJ2-7	.	TGTGCCAGCGGGCGCACATCCGAGCAGTACTTC	CASGRTSEQYF
few	TRBV5-1	TRBJ2-1	.	TGCGCCAGCAGCTTGAGACCCGCTGAGCAGTTCTTC	CASSLRPAEQFF
many	TRBV2	TRBJ1-1	TRBD1	TGTGCCAGCAGTGTGGGACAGTCGGAGGCTTTCTTT	CASSVGQSEAFF
few	TRBV20-1	TRBJ1-2	.	TGCAGTGCTCAAGACAGCGTCTATGGCTACACCTTC	CSAQDSVYGYTF
many	TRBV28	TRBJ2-1	TRBD2	TGTGCCAGCAGTTTCACTAGCGGGAGCACCTACAATGAGCAGTTCTTC	CASSFTSGSTYNEQFF
.	TRBV7-9	TRBJ2-1	.	TGTGCCAGCAGCTTAGTGGGGGCATCGTCCGAGCTGTTCTTC	CASSLVGASSELFF
.	TRBV20-1	TRBJ2-5	TRBD1	TGCAGTGCTAGACAGGGGGAGAACGGAGAGACCCAGTACTTC	CSARQGENGETQYF
.	TRBV20-1	TRBJ2-5	TRBD2	TGCAGTGCTAGAGGGGCTAGCGGGAGGGCCGGGGAGACCCAGTACTTC	CSARGASGRAGETQYF
.	TRBV11-2	TRBJ2-2	.	TGTGCCAGCAGCTTAGCTCCTATAGGGGAGCTGTTTTTT	CASSLAPIGELFF
many	TRBV6-5	TRBJ2-1	.	TGTGCCAGCAGCTACGGGAATCAGGGTTTCGGTGAGCAGTTCTTC	CASSYGNQGFGEQFF
few	TRBV7-3	TRBJ2-2	TRBD2	TGTGCCAGCAGCCCGACTAGCGGGAACACCGGGGAGCTGTTTTTT	CASSPTSGNTGELFF
.	TRBV5-1	TRBJ2-5	TRBD1	TGCGCCAGCAGCTTGTCTGGACAGGGGGGGTTGGAGACCCAGTACTTC	CASSLSGQGGLETQYF
many	TRBV5-1	TRBJ2-3	.	TGTGCCAGCAGCTTAGACGGGACTAGCACAGATACGCAGTATTTT	CASSLDGTSTDTQYF
.	TRBV29-1	TRBJ2-1	TRBD2	TGCAGCGTTACGGGTGGGAGCGGGAGAGGTGAGCAGTTCTTC	CSVTGGSGRGEQFF
.	TRBV28	TRBJ2-3	TRBD2	TGTGCCAGCAGTCCGGGACTAGCGGGAGGGGTAGATACGCAGTATTTT	CASSPGLAGGVDTQYF
few	TRBV30	TRBJ2-1	.	TGTGCCTGGAGTGTACAAGGGACGAATGAGCAGTTCTTC	CAWSVQGTNEQFF
few	TRBV20-1	TRBJ1-4	.	TGCAGGGGCCTCGGGGGCCCTTTT	CRGLGGPF
few	TRBV29-1	TRBJ1-4	.	TGCAGCGTTCGGCAGGTTAATGAAAAACTGTTTTTT	CSVRQVNEKLFF
.	TRBV6-1	TRBJ2-6	.	TGTGCCAGCACCACGAGAAGCGAGAGGGGGGCCAACGTCCTGACTTTC	CASTTRSERGANVLTF
many	TRBV6-1	TRBJ1-1	.	TGTGCCAGCAGTCCCCAGGACCGCGGGTGGGCTTTCTTT	CASSPQDRGWAFF
.	TRBV12-3/TRBV12-4	TRBJ2-1	TRBD2	TGTGCCAGCAGTTTAGGGACTAGCGCATCCGAGCAGTTCTTC	CASSLGTSASEQFF
few	TRBV4-3	TRBJ2-2	TRBD1	TGCGCCAGCAGCCAAGATCAGTTCGGGACAGGGGACGGCGGGGAGCTGTTTTTT	CASSQDQFGTGDGGELFF
many	TRBV4-3	TRBJ1-2	.	TGCGCCAGCAGCCCCGGAGGCGGCGATGTAAGATATGGCTACACCTTC	CASSPGGGDVRYGYTF
.	TRBV11-1	TRBJ2-7	.	TGTGCCAGCAGCTTAGCGACGATGAGGGCCTCCTACGAGCAGTACTTC	CASSLATMRASYEQYF
few	TRBV6-5	TRBJ2-1	.	TGTGCCAGCAGTTACTCGATATCGGGAAGCAATGAGCAGTTCTTC	CASSYSISGSNEQFF